One sample yielded the 23 T cell receptor beta chains listed below, sequenced in a study of T cell repertoires in cytomegalovirus infection. TCRdb re-called the reads through MiXCR, storing one row per CDR3 protein. The sample has more than 85,000 distinct CDR3 sequences, 16% seen once. The material sequenced was PBMCs. Receptor source: a human donor in good health (CMV status not recorded). Some clones in this sample may be carry-over from other donors' samples.

At least ten counts were recorded for this clonotype. The CDR3 loop reads CASSFTDANTGELFF. The CDR3 nucleotides read TGTGCCAGCAGCTTTACAGATGCGAACACCGGGGAGCTGTTTTTT. The V and J genes are TRBV11-2 and TRBJ2-2, with no clear D. The CDR3 contains 15 residues. V lost 3 bases to trimming and J lost 0 bases, with 8 bases between them. The germline V gene encodes CDR1 SGHAT and CDR2 FQNNGV.

This clonotype occurred a few times. The chain couples TRBV20-1 to TRBJ2-6; D gene uncertain. This CDR3 has 18 amino acids. Germline CDR1 reads DFQATT; CDR2 reads SNEGSKA (reference sequence). Trimming left V 0 bases short and J 0 bases short, with 15 bases between. CDR3 sequence: CSARDWATPDSGANVLTF. The CDR3 nucleotides are TGCAGTGCTAGAGATTGGGCGACTCCCGACTCTGGGGCCAACGTCCTGACTTTC.

To note about this clonotype: Possible read error: a much larger clone is one base away. The chain couples TRBV7-2 to TRBJ1-5; D not resolved. From germline, CDR1 is SGHTA and CDR2 FQGNSA. This CDR3 is built from 12 residues. The CDR3 sequence: CASSSPRLPKHF. The CDR3 region has the DNA TGTGCCAGCAGCTCTCCCCGGCTGCCCAAGCATTTT.

This clonotype was observed at least ten times. J is TRBJ2-7 and V is TRBV11-2, with D tentatively TRBD1 or TRBD2 (5 bases each). Per germline, CDR1 SGHAT and CDR2 FQNNGV. V dropped 6 bases and J dropped 5 bases, with 14 bases sitting between them. The CDR3 totals 13 residues. Written as DNA, the CDR3 is TGTGCCAGCAGGTCCTTGGGGGTCCACGAGCAGTACTTC. Translation: CASRSLGVHEQYF. The whole variable domain, filled in from reference TRBV11-2 and TRBJ2-7, reads EAGVAQSPRYKIIEKRQSVAFWCNPISGHATLYWYQQILGQGPKLLIQFQNNGVVDDSQLPKDRFSAERLKGVDSTLKIQPAKLEDSAVYLCASRSLGVHEQYFGPGTRLTVT.

This clonotype was detected ten times or more. The rearrangement uses TRBV4-1 and TRBJ2-7; 9 nucleotides match TRBD2. Germline V lookup: CDR1 MGHRA, CDR2 YSYEKL. V trimming: 3 bases; J trimming: 0 bases; junction bases outside the gene matches: 6. CDR3 size: 16 residues. The CDR3: CASSHQGLATSYEQYF. The CDR3 DNA reads TGCGCCAGCAGCCACCAGGGACTAGCAACCTCCTACGAGCAGTACTTC.

The chain uses TRBV28 and TRBJ1-4; D perhaps matches TRBD1 (6 bases). V was trimmed by 6 bases and J by 5 bases, leaving 19 bases between them. The CDR3 is 16 residues long. Germline V gene data show CDR1 as MDHEN and CDR2 as SYDVKM. Here the CDR3 reads CASSPSRQGTNEKLFF. CDR3 sequence (DNA): TGTGCCAGCAGCCCCTCACGGCAGGGGACGAATGAAAAACTGTTTTTT.

The J gene is TRBJ1-1, the V gene TRBV5-5; D unresolved. Trimming took 5 bases from V and 3 from J, leaving 8 bases between them. Germline V lookup: CDR1 SGHKS, CDR2 YYEKEE (reference sequence). CDR3 size: 12 residues. The CDR3 region is CASSQTDTEAFF. The CDR3 DNA reads as TGTGCCAGCAGTCAGACGGACACTGAAGCTTTCTTT.

Ten or more counts support this clonotype. The chain couples TRBV30 to TRBJ2-3, with TRBD2 matching over 8 bases. J was trimmed by 1 base and V by 3 bases; bases with no gene match: 3. This CDR3 is 14 amino acids long. The germline CDR1 and CDR2 sequences are GTSNPN and SVGIG (reference sequence). CDR3 residues: CAWSGGAGTDTQYF. Here the CDR3 DNA reads TGTGCCTGGAGCGGGGGGGCAGGCACAGATACGCAGTATTTT.

This clonotype was picked up many times. The chain employs TRBV7-8 and TRBJ2-1; a weak D match, TRBD1 (6 bases). Germline loops: CDR1 SGHVS, CDR2 FQNEAQ. This CDR3 comprises 15 residues. V lost 2 bases and J lost 4, with 12 bases in between. CDR3 sequence reads: CASSLPVGAYNEQFF. CDR3 sequence (DNA): TGTGCCAGCAGCTTACCCGTGGGGGCATACAATGAGCAGTTCTTC.

The table lists this clonotype with many counts. The genes are TRBV5-5 and TRBJ2-5; 8 positions match TRBD2. Losses at the gene ends were 4 bases for V and 7 bases for J; bases not matched to a gene: 12. The CDR3 has 15 residues. The germline V gene has CDR1 SGHKS and CDR2 YYEKEE (reference sequence). The CDR3 region is CASSQVWYGGGTQYF. The CDR3 DNA is TGTGCCAGCAGCCAAGTGTGGTACGGGGGGGGGACCCAGTACTTC.

This clonotype was detected many times. The chain recombines TRBV7-2 with TRBJ2-3; D gene uncertain. The germline CDR1 and CDR2 sequences are SGHTA and FQGNSA. V lost 2 bases and J 6 bases, leaving 12 bases between the germline ends. The CDR3 loop spans 14 amino acids. As DNA, the CDR3 is TGTGCCAGCAGCTTAATAGGAGTATTCGATACGCAGTATTTT. Translation gives CASSLIGVFDTQYF.

This clonotype appeared a few times. The chain carries TRBV20-1 and TRBJ2-7, with a tentative D call TRBD2 (6 bases). In germline, CDR1 is DFQATT, CDR2 SNEGSKA (reference sequence). Trimming removed 7 bases at V and 0 bases at J, with 16 bases between. The CDR3 has 14 residues. CDR3 amino acids: CSVSGRGSSYEQYF. DNA of the CDR3: TGCAGTGTTTCCGGGCGGGGAAGCTCCTACGAGCAGTACTTC.

This clonotype was observed many times. V and J are TRBV7-3 and TRBJ1-4, with TRBD1 as a possible D gene (5 bases). Germline CDR1 SGHTA, CDR2 FQGTGA. V lost 1 base, J lost 6 bases, and 18 bases lay in between. The CDR3 loop spans 17 amino acids. The DNA of the CDR3 is TGTGCCAGCAGCTTAATAGTGTCCCGGCAGGGTCATGAAAAACTGTTTTTT. Translation: CASSLIVSRQGHEKLFF.

The rearrangement uses TRBV15 and TRBJ1-5, with D perhaps TRBD1 (6 bases). The ends were cut back, 3 bases at V and 5 bases at J, with 23 bases in the middle. Germline CDR1 is LNHNV and CDR2 is YYDKDF (reference sequence). The CDR3 covers 18 residues. The CDR3 here is CATSRGLFGQLIDQPQHF. CDR3 nucleotides: TGTGCCACCAGCAGGGGACTGTTTGGACAGCTAATCGATCAGCCCCAGCATTTT.

This clonotype was picked up a small number of times. The chain combines TRBV28 with TRBJ2-7; either TRBD1 or TRBD2 may fit D (5 bases each). Trimming pared 1 base from V and 7 bases from J, leaving 20 bases between. Looked up from germline, CDR1 is MDHEN and CDR2 is SYDVKM. The CDR3 consists of 16 residues. As DNA, the CDR3 is TGTGCCAGCAGTTTATCCCTGGGGGTAGGGGCGAAGGAGCAGTACTTC. Protein sequence: CASSLSLGVGAKEQYF.

The V call is TRBV10-3, the J call TRBJ1-6; D perhaps matches TRBD1 (5 bases). V gave up 4 bases and J gave up 7 bases, with 14 bases separating them. Germline loops: CDR1 ENHRY, CDR2 SYGVKD. The CDR3 is 15 amino acids. CDR3 sequence: CAISGGDSQNSPLHF. The CDR3 DNA reads as TGTGCCATCAGTGGGGGTGACAGCCAGAATTCACCCCTCCACTTT.

The V gene is TRBV29-1, the J gene TRBJ1-1, with a tentative D call TRBD1 (5 bases). Trimming took off 0 bases at V and 7 bases at J, with 15 bases between the two ends. The CDR3 length is 14 residues. Germline V gives CDR1 SQVTM, CDR2 ANQGSEA. Here the CDR3 reads CSVEEAQGGDEAFF. CDR3 DNA: TGCAGCGTTGAAGAGGCGCAGGGAGGGGATGAAGCTTTCTTT.

This clonotype was detected only a few times. The chain couples TRBV27 to TRBJ2-3; 7 bases align to TRBD2. This CDR3 contains 14 residues. Germline V gene sequence: CDR1 MNHEY, CDR2 SMNVEV (reference sequence). The V and J ends lost 8 bases and 5 bases, in that order; junction bases with no gene match: 10. The CDR3 sequence: CASSGERGLDTQYF. CDR3 sequence (DNA): TGTGCCAGCTCCGGGGAGCGGGGTTTAGATACGCAGTATTTT.

This clonotype has ten or more counts. The V gene is TRBV12-3 or TRBV12-4, the J gene TRBJ1-2, with 7 bases aligning to TRBD1. CDR3 length: 16 residues. Unmatched junction bases numbered 13, after V lost 6 bases and J lost 3 bases. CDR3 amino acids: CASRDTLTGSYYGYTF. The CDR3 region has the DNA TGTGCCAGCAGAGACACCTTGACAGGGAGTTACTATGGCTACACCTTC.

V and J are TRBV7-3 and TRBJ2-1; D remains ambiguous. CDR1 and CDR2 (germline): SGHTA, FQGTGA. V was trimmed by 1 base and J by 9 bases, leaving 7 bases between them. This CDR3 has 12 amino acids. Here the CDR3 reads CASSLIVGEQFF. DNA for the CDR3: TGTGCCAGCAGCTTAATTGTCGGTGAGCAGTTCTTC.

About this clonotype: A read error is possible here, since a much larger clone lies one base away. V is TRBV18 and J is TRBJ2-3; a weak D match, TRBD2 (6 bases). The V and J ends lost 4 bases and 1 base respectively, with 15 bases between them. The CDR3 is 16 residues long. Germline V gene sequence: CDR1 KGHSH, CDR2 LQKENI. CDR3: CASSRDGGGRTDTQYF. The CDR3, as DNA: TGTGCCAGCTCACGCGACGGGGGAGGTCGCACAGATACGCAGTATTTT.

This clonotype was counted at least ten times. V and J are TRBV2 and TRBJ2-1, with D tentatively TRBD1 or TRBD2 (5 bases each). Germline V lookup: CDR1 SNHLY, CDR2 FYNNEI. This CDR3 comprises 15 residues. The germline V and J ends were trimmed by 6 bases and 5 bases, with 17 bases remaining between them. CDR3 amino acids: CASRMGPRAHNEQFF. The CDR3 region has the DNA TGTGCCAGCAGGATGGGACCCCGCGCCCACAATGAGCAGTTCTTC.

There are many counts of this clonotype. The V gene is TRBV7-2, the J gene TRBJ2-5; 9 bases match TRBD1. The CDR3 has 16 residues. V gave up 6 bases and J gave up 2 bases; unmatched junction bases: 10. Germline V lookup: CDR1 SGHTA, CDR2 FQGNSA. The CDR3: CASRSAGTGWQETQYF. In DNA form, the CDR3 reads TGTGCCAGCAGATCCGCCGGGACAGGGTGGCAAGAGACCCAGTACTTC.